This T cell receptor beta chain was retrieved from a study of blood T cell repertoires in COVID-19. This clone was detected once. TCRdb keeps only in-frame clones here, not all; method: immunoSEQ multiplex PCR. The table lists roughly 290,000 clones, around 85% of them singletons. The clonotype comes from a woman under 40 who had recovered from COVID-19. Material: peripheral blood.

This CDR3 is CASSLVPSGGGTAKNIQYF. As DNA, the CDR3 is TGCGCCAGCAGCTTGGTGCCTAGCGGGGGGGGCACAGCCAAAAACATTCAGTACTTC. The rearrangement uses TRBV5-1 and TRBJ2-4; TRBD2 aligns across 12 bases. The CDR3 is 19 amino acids. CDR1 SGHRS and CDR2 YFSETQ come from the germline V gene. The junction had 7 bases not matched to a gene; V was cut back by 0 bases and J by 0 bases.